The 10 T cell receptor beta chains listed next were all sequenced from one sample in a study of T-cell reconstitution after alpha-beta-depleted transplantation in children. Study results and limitations: Fresh T-cell production supplied most of the T-cell counts and diversity seen one year after transplant.

Unique molecular identifiers featured in how the TCRbeta library was prepared. Using its own MiXCR run on the PCR reads, TCRdb lists one record per CDR3 protein. The data show some 300,000 distinct CDR3 sequences, over 7.5% seen once. Their cognate antigens are unknown. The input for sequencing was peripheral blood, taken 360 days after TCRalphabeta/CD19-depleted stem cell transplant. These receptors were collected from a female patient between 2 and 15 years old who had a stem cell transplant for Fanconi anemia, so the T cells may come from the graft donor.

This clonotype was recorded a few times. The chain has TRBV19 and TRBJ2-2, with D tentatively TRBD1 (5 bases). The CDR3 sequence is 15 residues long. Germline V gene sequence: CDR1 LNHDA, CDR2 SQIVND (reference sequence). With 4 bases removed from V and 6 bases from J, the gap between germline ends came to 15 bases. CDR3 in DNA: TGTGCCAGTAGTACCTTCCACAGGAATCCCGGGGAGCTGTTTTTT. Translation: CASSTFHRNPGELFF.

V gene TRBV10-3 combines with J gene TRBJ1-1; D is unclear. In germline, CDR1 is ENHRY, CDR2 SYGVKD. V lost 3 bases to trimming and J lost 0 bases, with 8 bases between them. The CDR3 covers 14 residues. CDR3 sequence reads: CAISEYGVNTEAFF. CDR3 coding DNA: TGTGCCATCAGTGAATACGGGGTGAACACTGAAGCTTTCTTT.

This clonotype was observed at least ten times. The rearrangement links TRBV20-1 to TRBJ2-3; D might be TRBD2 (6 bases). Per germline, CDR1 DFQATT and CDR2 SNEGSKA (reference sequence). V was cut by 0 bases and J by 8 bases, with 15 bases left in between. The CDR3 is 14 residues long. In nucleotides, the CDR3 is TGCAGTGCTAGAGATCGACCGACTAGAGGTACGCAGTATTTT. This encodes CSARDRPTRGTQYF.

The chain has TRBV2 and TRBJ2-3; 13 bases match TRBD2. After removal of 3 bases from V and 3 bases from J, the junction contained 3 bases not matched to a gene. Germline V gene sequence: CDR1 SNHLY, CDR2 FYNNEI. This CDR3 is built from 16 residues. The CDR3 DNA follows: TGTGCCAGCAGTGACACTAGCGGGGGGGGAACAGATACGCAGTATTTT. It translates to CASSDTSGGGTDTQYF.

The chain couples TRBV7-9 to TRBJ1-1; 10 bases line up with TRBD1. Losses at the gene ends were 3 bases for V and 6 bases for J; bases not matched to a gene: 7. Germline V gene lookup returns CDR1 SEHNR and CDR2 FQNEAQ (reference sequence). The CDR3 spans 15 residues. The chain's CDR3 is CASSLKGQGIPEAFF. CDR3 DNA: TGTGCCAGCAGCTTGAAGGGACAGGGGATCCCTGAAGCTTTCTTT.

This clonotype was seen ten or more times. The chain recombines TRBV15 with TRBJ1-2; TRBD1 might be the D (6 bases). CDR1 LNHNV and CDR2 YYDKDF come from the germline V gene (reference sequence). Trimming removed 0 bases at V and 6 bases at J, with 14 bases between. This CDR3 region has 15 residues. CDR3 in amino acids: CATSRELQGRHGYTF. The CDR3 coding sequence is TGTGCCACCAGCAGAGAGTTACAGGGACGACATGGCTACACCTTC.

This clonotype was detected a few times. The V and J genes are TRBV15 and TRBJ1-6, with D uncertain. V lost 1 base and J lost 11, with 9 bases in between. Germline CDR1 is LNHNV and CDR2 is YYDKDF (reference sequence). CDR3 length equals 13 residues. The DNA of the CDR3 is TGTGCCACCAGCAGAGCCTCAGATCCACCCCTCCACTTT. Translated: CATSRASDPPLHF.

The rearrangement links TRBV5-1 to TRBJ2-7, with TRBD2 matching 7 bases. Looked up from germline, CDR1 is SGHRS and CDR2 is YFSETQ. The CDR3 totals 14 residues. V was clipped by 0 bases and J by 8 bases; unmatched bases: 8. The CDR3 region is CASSLAGDYYKQYF. The CDR3 DNA sequence: TGCGCCAGCAGCTTGGCGGGGGACTATTACAAGCAGTACTTC.

V gene TRBV6-2 or TRBV6-3 combines with J gene TRBJ2-2; TRBD2 aligns across 7 bases. V trimming: 6 bases; J trimming: 3 bases; junction bases outside the gene matches: 7. CDR1 is MNHEY and CDR2 is SVGEGT in the germline V gene. CDR3 length equals 15 residues. The CDR3 reads CASRWGGEDTGELFF. The CDR3 DNA sequence: TGTGCCAGCAGATGGGGGGGGGAGGACACCGGGGAGCTGTTTTTT.

This clonotype is labeled medium-sized. DNA of the CDR3: TGCGCCAGCAGCCCACCGAGAAACACCGGGGAGCTGTTTTTT. It specifies CASSPPRNTGELFF. V usage is TRBV4-1 and J usage is TRBJ2-2, with no clear D. The CDR3 covers 14 residues. Germline-derived CDR1 and CDR2 are MGHRA and YSYEKL. V was cut by 4 bases and J by 2 bases, with 8 bases left in between.